A single sample is the source of the 18 T cell receptor beta chains below, sequenced in a study of shared clonotypes between healthy human individuals. Repertoires were generated with immunoSEQ multiplex PCR, while TCRdb's copy carries only in-frame clones and drops some. Of more than 500,000 clones in the sample, roughly 95% were seen once. The source material was naive CD4+ T cells sorted from blood. Described subset: CD45RA+ positively selected. These receptors were taken from a woman in her twenties or thirties in good health.

The chain recombines TRBV7-2 with TRBJ2-7, with 7 bases lining up with TRBD2. CDR1 SGHTA and CDR2 FQGNSA come from the germline V gene. The CDR3 is 14 residues long. The V segment lost 1 base and the J segment 4 bases; nucleotides outside the gene matches: 4. DNA of the CDR3: TGTGCCAGCAGCTTAGGTGGACTAGGGTACGAGCAGTACTTC. This sequence encodes CASSLGGLGYEQYF. The whole variable domain, filled in from reference TRBV7-2 and TRBJ2-7, reads GAGVSQSPSNKVTEKGKDVELRCDPISGHTALYWYRQSLGQGLEFLIYFQGNSAPDKSGLPSDRFSAERTGGSVSTLTIQRTQQEDSAVYLCASSLGGLGYEQYFGPGTRLTVT.

V is TRBV19 and J is TRBJ1-5, with D maybe TRBD1 (6 bases). CDR1 LNHDA and CDR2 SQIVND come from the germline V gene (reference sequence). Trimming took 2 bases from V and 7 from J, leaving 12 bases between them. This CDR3 is built from 14 residues. CDR3 DNA sequence: TGTGCCAGTAGTATACACCTACAGGGACAGCCCCAGCATTTT. This encodes CASSIHLQGQPQHF.

V is TRBV7-9 and J is TRBJ2-7; the match to TRBD1 covers 10 bases. Trimming took 5 bases from V and 6 from J; bases not matched to a gene: 10. Germline V gives CDR1 SEHNR, CDR2 FQNEAQ (reference sequence). The CDR3 runs to 15 residues. The CDR3: CASSLPTDRGAEQYF. CDR3 sequence (DNA): TGTGCCAGCAGCCTACCGACGGACAGGGGGGCCGAGCAGTACTTC.

The rearrangement links TRBV28 to TRBJ2-2; 8 nucleotides match TRBD2. Germline V gene lookup returns CDR1 MDHEN and CDR2 SYDVKM. This CDR3 has 17 residues. The V and J ends lost 5 bases and 5 bases, in that order; junction bases with no gene match: 13. CDR3: CASSRGGSGSLTGELFF. CDR3 DNA: TGTGCCAGCAGTCGCGGGGGGAGCGGGAGTCTAACCGGGGAGCTGTTTTTT.

The rearrangement uses TRBV7-6 and TRBJ2-5; D is perhaps TRBD1 or TRBD2 (5 bases each). The DNA end is a closer match to TRBJ2-7, so the J assignment may be wrong. The CDR3 consists of 15 residues. From germline, CDR1 is SGHVS and CDR2 FNYEAQ. CDR3 residues: CASSQEGRSSYEQYF. CDR3 nucleotide sequence: TGTGCCAGCAGCCAAGAGGGGCGAAGCTCCTACGAGCAGTACTTC.

The V gene is TRBV18, the J gene TRBJ1-2, with 7 bases fitting TRBD1. The CDR3 sequence is 16 residues long. Germline trimming cut 3 bases from V and 1 base from J; bases unmatched to any gene: 8. Per the germline V gene, CDR1 is KGHSH and CDR2 is LQKENI. CDR3 DNA: TGTGCCAGCTCACCCAAGGGACAGAAAATTAACTATGGCTACACCTTC. Residues: CASSPKGQKINYGYTF.

The chain links TRBV2 to TRBJ2-4, with a weak D call TRBD1 (6 bases). The CDR3 consists of 14 residues. The germline gives CDR1 SNHLY, CDR2 FYNNEI. V lost 4 bases, J lost 5 bases, and 12 bases lay in between. CDR3 amino acids: CASSVEGVENIQYF. The CDR3 bases are TGTGCCAGCAGTGTAGAGGGGGTCGAAAACATTCAGTACTTC. The full variable domain, in which reference TRBV2 and TRBJ2-4 provide the parts outside the CDR3, is EPEVTQTPSHQVTQMGQEVILRCVPISNHLYFYWYRQILGQKVEFLVSFYNNEISEKSEIFDDQFSVERPDGSNFTLKIRSTKLEDSAMYFCASSVEGVENIQYFGAGTRLSVL.

This clone appeared a single time. The chain carries TRBV5-1 and TRBJ2-7, with 9 bases aligning to TRBD1. CDR3 length: 16 residues. CDR1 is SGHRS and CDR2 is YFSETQ in the germline V gene. Trimming took 4 bases from V and 2 from J; bases not matched to a gene: 10. The CDR3 bases are TGCGCCAGCAGCAGCCTGGGACAGGGAGGTCCCTACGAGCAGTACTTC. Its translation: CASSSLGQGGPYEQYF.

This rearrangement joins TRBV27 to TRBJ2-1, with 7 bases fitting TRBD2. The V segment lost 6 bases and the J segment 4 bases; nucleotides outside the gene matches: 9. The CDR3 contains 15 residues. Germline assignment: CDR1 MNHEY and CDR2 SMNVEV (reference sequence). CDR3 sequence: CASSPAGAGYNEQFF. In DNA, the CDR3 is TGTGCCAGCAGCCCCGCGGGAGCGGGTTACAATGAGCAGTTCTTC.

The V gene is TRBV29-1, the J gene TRBJ1-5, with TRBD1 as a possible D gene (5 bases). Germline V CDR1 and CDR2: SQVTM, ANQGSEA. Trimming removed 6 bases at V and 2 bases at J, with 8 bases between. This CDR3 contains 12 residues. The CDR3 nucleotides are TGCAGCGTCAGGGAGGGCAATCAGCCCCAGCATTTT. It yields the protein CSVREGNQPQHF.

CDR3 region: CATRGLEGYTF. The CDR3 DNA reads as TGTGCCACCCGGGGGCTGGAGGGCTACACCTTC. The rearrangement joins TRBV5-6 to TRBJ1-2; the D gene is possibly TRBD1 (6 bases). Trimming took 9 bases from V and 8 from J, leaving 14 bases between them. This CDR3 has 11 amino acids. CDR1 SGHDT and CDR2 YYEEEE come from the germline V gene.

The chain employs TRBV6-1 and TRBJ1-5; 8 bases agree with TRBD1. This CDR3 contains 14 residues. V lost 5 bases, J lost 4 bases, and 4 bases stayed unmatched. Per germline, CDR1 MNHNS and CDR2 SASEGT. The CDR3, as DNA: TGTGCCAGCAGTCCCACAGGGGGGAATCAGCCCCAGCATTTT. Protein sequence: CASSPTGGNQPQHF.

The chain recombines TRBV28 with TRBJ1-1, with TRBD1 matching over 12 bases. Germline V gene lookup returns CDR1 MDHEN and CDR2 SYDVKM. The trim removed 7 bases at V and 6 bases at J, leaving 6 bases unmatched. The CDR3 covers 14 residues. CDR3 sequence reads: CASNTGQGAAEAFF. The CDR3, as DNA: TGTGCCAGCAATACGGGACAGGGGGCCGCTGAAGCTTTCTTT. Full variable domain (rest looked up from reference TRBV28 and TRBJ1-1): DVKVTQSSRYLVKRTGEKVFLECVQDMDHENMFWYRQDPGLGLRLIYFSYDVKMKEKGDIPEGYSVSREKKERFSLILESASTNQTSMYLCASNTGQGAAEAFFGQGTRLTVV.

The chain links TRBV6-1 to TRBJ1-5; tentatively, D is TRBD1 (5 bases). Germline CDR1 MNHNS, CDR2 SASEGT. The CDR3 runs 14 residues. V lost 3 bases and J lost 5, with 11 bases in between. The CDR3 DNA is TGTGCCAGCAGTGAGTCTTCGGGGGATCAGCCCCAGCATTTT. Translation: CASSESSGDQPQHF.

The CDR3 DNA is TGTGCCAGCAGCCGTCGGACAGGGAGAGATACGCAGTATTTT. Amino acid sequence: CASSRRTGRDTQYF. The chain couples TRBV11-1 to TRBJ2-3; 8 bases match TRBD1. J lost 5 bases, V lost 5 bases, and 6 bases had no gene match. The germline CDR1 and CDR2 sequences are SGHAT and FQDESV (reference sequence). The CDR3 spans 14 residues.

V and J are TRBV6-5 and TRBJ2-2; D may be TRBD2 (6 bases). The V gene lost 0 bases and the J gene lost 6 bases, with 11 bases spanning the gap. The germline CDR1 and CDR2 sequences are MNHEY and SVGAGI. The CDR3 consists of 15 residues. As DNA, the CDR3 is TGTGCCAGCAGTTACTCCGGAGGGTCGGCCGGGGAGCTGTTTTTT. It codes for CASSYSGGSAGELFF.

The V call is TRBV28, the J call TRBJ1-1, with 8 bases fitting TRBD1. The CDR3 covers 14 residues. In germline, CDR1 is MDHEN, CDR2 SYDVKM. Trimming took 2 bases from V and 5 from J; bases not matched to a gene: 4. The CDR3 region has the DNA TGTGCCAGCAGTTTACTACGGACAGGGACTGAAGCTTTCTTT. Translating it yields CASSLLRTGTEAFF.

The chain has TRBV21-1 and TRBJ2-7; no check of the table's D call, TRBD2, against the DNA was made. TRBV21-1 is flagged as a pseudogene. CDR3 length: 20 residues. CDR3: CASIWGTSGSFREGTYEQYF. CDR3 nucleotides: TGTGCCAGCATCTGGGGGACTAGCGGGAGTTTTAGGGAGGGAACCTACGAGCAGTACTTC.